These 24 T cell receptor beta chains came from one sample sequenced in a study of cytomegalovirus exposure and HLA in healthy donors (dated by TCRdb to 2015 to 2018). The library was made by the immunoSEQ multiplex PCR assay. The multiplex PCR relied on a mix of 60 forward primers for TCR Vbeta segments and 13 reverse primers for TCR Jbeta segments. TCRdb holds this immuneACCESS table with in-frame rearrangements only. Some clones are missing; in checked studies, unresolved V genes explain under half, and the rest has no known cause. The sample yields 100,000 or so clones; around 81% were counted once. The top ten clones comprise 2% to 2.5% of the sample. Sequencing used PBMCs. Source of these receptors: a man aged 18 to 29 in good health and CMV-seronegative.

The chain couples TRBV7-6 to TRBJ2-1, with 11 bases matching TRBD1. The CDR3 totals 15 residues. CDR1 is SGHVS, CDR2 FNYEAQ, per germline. V lost 5 bases to trimming and J lost 9 bases; unmatched junction nucleotides: 9. The CDR3 spells CASSRGPGQGGEQFF. As DNA, the CDR3 is TGTGCCAGCAGCCGCGGCCCGGGACAGGGGGGTGAGCAGTTCTTC.

This clone has a handful of counts. The genes are TRBV21-1 and TRBJ2-3; TRBD1, as called in the table, went unchecked against the DNA. TRBV21-1 is a pseudogene locus. CDR3 size: 17 residues. CDR3 DNA sequence: TGTGCCAGCAGCAAAGCGAAAGGGACGGACAGCTGGGATACGCAGTATTTT. Its protein is CASSKAKGTDSWDTQYF.

The chain recombines TRBV5-1 with TRBJ2-7; 7 positions match TRBD2. The CDR3 has 15 amino acids. CDR1 is SGHRS, CDR2 YFSETQ, per germline. J gave up 0 bases and V 0 bases, and 3 bases lay outside the gene matches. DNA of the CDR3: TGCGCCAGCAGCTTGGCCGGGGGGATCTCCTACGAGCAGTACTTC. This codes for CASSLAGGISYEQYF.

The chain carries TRBV6-5 and TRBJ2-2, with D maybe TRBD1 (6 bases). This CDR3 spans 16 amino acids. CDR1 is MNHEY and CDR2 is SVGAGI in the germline V gene. Trimming stripped 0 bases from V and 2 bases from J, with 10 bases between. This CDR3 reads CASSYSKGQNTGELFF. The CDR3 nucleotides are TGTGCCAGCAGTTACTCGAAGGGACAAAACACCGGGGAGCTGTTTTTT.

The chain carries TRBV30 and TRBJ1-5; the match to TRBD1 covers 8 bases. This CDR3 has 13 residues. The J segment lost 9 bases and the V segment lost 2 bases, leaving 6 bases of the junction unmatched. Germline values: CDR1 GTSNPN, CDR2 SVGIG (reference sequence). DNA of the CDR3: TGTGCCTGGAGTCCAGGGGGCGCGGGGCCCCAGCATTTT. It codes for CAWSPGGAGPQHF. Complete variable domain (other parts from reference TRBV30 and TRBJ1-5): SQTIHQWPATLVQPVGSPLSLECTVEGTSNPNLYWYRQAAGRGLQLLFYSVGIGQISSEVPQNLSASRPQDRQFILSSKKLLLSDSGFYLCAWSPGGAGPQHFGDGTRLSIL.

V gene TRBV5-5 combines with J gene TRBJ2-3; D perhaps matches TRBD2 (6 bases). Germline-derived CDR1 and CDR2 are SGHKS and YYEKEE (reference sequence). Trimming left V 7 bases short and J 2 bases short, with 17 bases between. There are 15 residues in the CDR3. CDR3 sequence reads: CASGSRGGATDTQYF. DNA for the CDR3: TGTGCCAGCGGGTCTCGGGGCGGGGCCACAGATACGCAGTATTTT.

This chain uses TRBV7-6 with TRBJ2-5; D possibly corresponds to TRBD1 (5 bases). There are 14 residues in the CDR3. The V end lost 5 bases, the J end lost 4 bases, and 14 bases lay between the germline ends. From germline, CDR1 is SGHVS and CDR2 FNYEAQ. CDR3 nucleotide sequence: TGTGCCAGCAGCAATAGCAGGGTAGGAGAGACCCAGTACTTC. Translating gives CASSNSRVGETQYF.

This rearrangement joins TRBV25-1 to TRBJ2-5; a weak D match, TRBD2 (6 bases). The CDR3 is 16 residues long. Germline lookup yields CDR1 MGHDK and CDR2 SYGVNS. V was clipped by 7 bases and J by 2 bases, with 20 bases between them. The CDR3 DNA reads TGTGCCAGCACCGCACTCGGGACTGGGGATCAAGAGACCCAGTACTTC. This gives the protein CASTALGTGDQETQYF.

This sequence joins TRBV2 and TRBJ1-2; TRBD1 matches 8 bases. The CDR3 spans 14 residues. With V trimmed by 2 bases and J by 8 bases, 7 bases remained unmatched. The V gene's germline CDR1 is SNHLY and CDR2 FYNNEI. The CDR3 sequence: CASSEPGRGLGYTF. CDR3 sequence (DNA): TGTGCCAGCAGTGAACCCGGCAGGGGGCTAGGCTACACCTTC.

The DNA of the CDR3 is TGTGCCAGCAGTGATTCGGGAGGTGGGGTTAATAGGGACATTCAGTACTTC. It is translated as CASSDSGGGVNRDIQYF. The chain recombines TRBV25-1 with TRBJ2-4; 7 bases map to TRBD2. The CDR3 sequence is 17 residues long. V lost 3 bases to trimming and J lost 8 bases; unmatched junction nucleotides: 16. Germline values: CDR1 MGHDK, CDR2 SYGVNS.

This chain's CDR3 is CASSQGQGPRNQPQHF. The CDR3, as DNA: TGCGCCAGCAGCCAAGGACAGGGACCGAGAAATCAGCCCCAGCATTTT. J is TRBJ1-5 and V is TRBV4-1, with 7 bases matching TRBD1. CDR3 length equals 16 residues. The V gene end was trimmed by 1 base and the J gene end by 4 bases; junction bases not matched to a gene: 7. Germline CDR1 is MGHRA and CDR2 is YSYEKL.

V and J are TRBV2 and TRBJ2-7, with 9 bases matching TRBD2. CDR1 is SNHLY and CDR2 is FYNNEI in the germline V gene. The CDR3 runs 15 residues. After removal of 2 bases from V and 5 bases from J, the junction contained 7 bases not matched to a gene. For the CDR3, the DNA is TGTGCCAGCAGTGAAAGAGGGCGGGGGGGTCACGAGCAGTACTTC. This gives the protein CASSERGRGGHEQYF.

The chain joins TRBV19 to TRBJ2-7; D might be TRBD2 (6 bases). Germline V gene sequence: CDR1 LNHDA, CDR2 SQIVND (reference sequence). Between the trimmed V and J ends, which lost 5 bases and 7 bases, there was a span of 18 bases. The CDR3 covers 14 residues. The CDR3 coding sequence is TGTGCCAGTAGTTCACCGGGGGACTTAGTTGAGCAGTACTTC. This sequence encodes CASSSPGDLVEQYF. The whole variable domain, filled in from reference TRBV19 and TRBJ2-7, reads DGGITQSPKYLFRKEGQNVTLSCEQNLNHDAMYWYRQDPGQGLRLIYYSQIVNDFQKGDIAEGYSVSREKKESFPLTVTSAQKNPTAFYLCASSSPGDLVEQYFGPGTRLTVT.

The V call is TRBV7-2, the J call TRBJ2-7, with D unresolved. The V gene lost 3 bases and the J gene lost 0 bases, with 12 bases spanning the gap. Germline V gene data show CDR1 as SGHTA and CDR2 as FQGNSA. The CDR3 sequence is 15 residues long. As DNA, the CDR3 is TGTGCCAGCAGCTTGTCATTTGTGAGCTCCTACGAGCAGTACTTC. Translation gives CASSLSFVSSYEQYF.

The chain carries TRBV4-1 and TRBJ2-5; TRBD2 matches 14 bases. Germline lookup yields CDR1 MGHRA and CDR2 YSYEKL. V shed 4 bases and J 7 bases; nucleotides not matched to a gene: 5. The CDR3 spans 15 residues. Written as DNA, the CDR3 is TGCGCCAGCAGCCCGGGACTAGCGGGGGATGGGACCCAGTACTTC. It specifies CASSPGLAGDGTQYF.

This clone has only a few counts. The V and J genes are TRBV12-5 and TRBJ2-2; 7 bases map to TRBD1. CDR1 is LGHNT and CDR2 is FRNRAP in the germline V gene. This CDR3 has 15 residues. V shed 5 bases, J shed 5 bases, and the junction held 8 bases outside the gene matches. The CDR3 is CASGPLTGETGELFF. The CDR3 nucleotides read TGTGCTAGTGGTCCCCTCACAGGGGAAACCGGGGAGCTGTTTTTT.

V gene TRBV29-1 combines with J gene TRBJ1-4; D may be TRBD1 (5 bases). V was cut by 6 bases and J by 8 bases, with 10 bases left in between. The CDR3 covers 11 residues. Germline CDR1 and CDR2: SQVTM and ANQGSEA. Written as DNA, the CDR3 is TGCAGCGTGGGGACTTGGGAAAAACTGTTTTTT. This sequence encodes CSVGTWEKLFF.

The chain combines TRBV6-6 with TRBJ2-5; 10 positions match TRBD2. CDR3 length: 15 residues. The germline gives CDR1 MNHNY, CDR2 SVGAGI (reference sequence). As DNA, the CDR3 is TGTGCACTCGGTGCTAGCGGGGGCCCTAAAGAGACCCAGTACTTC. Its protein product is CALGASGGPKETQYF.

The chain has TRBV5-5 and TRBJ1-2, with D possibly being TRBD1 (5 bases). CDR1 is SGHKS and CDR2 is YYEKEE in the germline V gene (reference sequence). Trimming left V 4 bases short and J 4 bases short, with 17 bases between. The CDR3 runs to 15 residues. The CDR3 loop is CASSPYSTARYGYTF. Here the CDR3 DNA reads TGTGCCAGCAGCCCATACTCGACAGCTCGCTATGGCTACACCTTC.

This rearrangement joins TRBV7-8 to TRBJ2-1, with TRBD1 identical over 7 bases. The ends lost 2 bases at V and 0 bases at J; junction bases unmatched: 7. This CDR3 contains 17 residues. CDR1 SGHVS and CDR2 FQNEAQ come from the germline V gene. The CDR3 reads CASSLPTGYPSYNEQFF. The CDR3 bases are TGTGCCAGCAGCTTACCGACAGGGTACCCCTCCTACAATGAGCAGTTCTTC.

The gene calls are TRBV7-6 and TRBJ1-2; no clear D gene. V lost 2 bases and J lost 3, with 13 bases in between. The germline gives CDR1 SGHVS, CDR2 FNYEAQ. The CDR3 is 15 amino acids. The CDR3 bases are TGTGCCAGCAGCTTATGGCGGGAGTCGGACTATGGCTACACCTTC. Residues: CASSLWRESDYGYTF.

The chain joins TRBV18 to TRBJ1-5; TRBD1 matches 8 bases. The CDR3 has 18 amino acids. Germline CDR1 reads KGHSH; CDR2 reads LQKENI. V lost 0 bases, J lost 4 bases, and 11 bases stayed unmatched. CDR3 amino acids: CASSPPGQGLNGNQPQHF. The CDR3 nucleotides read TGTGCCAGCTCACCACCAGGACAGGGCCTGAATGGTAATCAGCCCCAGCATTTT.

A few counts support this clone. The V gene is TRBV2, the J gene TRBJ2-1; TRBD2 matches 7 bases. Per germline, CDR1 SNHLY and CDR2 FYNNEI. This CDR3 region has 12 residues. The junction had 3 bases not matched to a gene; V was cut back by 6 bases and J by 7 bases. The CDR3 nucleotides read TGTGCCAGCAGGAGGACTAGGAATGAGCAGTTCTTC. Its protein product is CASRRTRNEQFF.

The genes are TRBV4-2 and TRBJ1-5; D unresolved. In germline, CDR1 is LGHNA, CDR2 YNFKEQ. V shed 1 base and J shed 4 bases, with 11 bases lying between them. The CDR3 is 15 amino acids. CDR3 coding DNA: TGTGCCAGCAGCCAAGCCCCCAGTCTTAATCAGCCCCAGCATTTT. This codes for CASSQAPSLNQPQHF.